Here is one TCR beta chain with its context. Libraries were prepared by immunoSEQ multiplex PCR; TCRdb keeps only in-frame clonotypes and omits some of them. The data contain over 110,000 clones, roughly 92% of them singletons. The CDR3 length is 16 residues. Trimming cost V 0 bases and J 6 bases, with 14 bases left between them. The germline CDR1 and CDR2 sequences are SEHNR and FQNEAQ (reference sequence). The record originates from a study of control samples from healthy donors and cancer patients. This TCR was recovered from a man aged 25-45 years in good health. The V call is TRBV7-9, the J call TRBJ2-2, with D possibly being TRBD1 or TRBD2 (6 bases each). Sequenced input: blood. CDR3 amino acids: CASSLASGRGSGELFF. The CDR3 DNA reads TGTGCCAGCAGCTTAGCTAGCGGCAGGGGATCCGGGGAGCTGTTTTTT.